This is a list of T cell receptor beta chains from one sample in a study of OX40 agonist ivuxolimab in advanced cancers. Only in-frame clones appear in the TCRdb table, and some are missing; sequencing was by immunoSEQ multiplex PCR. The profile shows around 150,000 clones, roughly 91% of them singletons. The source was CD4+ or CD8+ T cells sorted from blood, collected in a trial of the OX40 agonist ivuxolimab. The receptors shown here come from an adult with an advanced solid tumor such as melanoma, head and neck, liver or kidney cancer. CDR3s include the opening cysteine and the closing phenylalanine or tryptophan. The order of the fields is clone size, J gene, D gene, V gene, CDR3 protein, CDR3 DNA. D genes are given only for firm matches. Clone size, where shown, is once, few, many, or a class for clones that have expanded.

>.|TRBJ2-5|.|TRBV18
CASSPQGETQYF
TGTGCCAGCTCACCACAAGGGGAGACCCAGTACTTC
>.|TRBJ1-2|.|TRBV27
CATSGTLTDGGYTF
TGTGCCACCTCTGGGACTTTGACCGACGGAGGCTACACCTTC
>.|TRBJ1-4|TRBD1|TRBV4-3
CASSPRLGQGGEKLFF
TGCGCCAGCAGCCCACGTTTGGGACAGGGAGGGGAAAAACTGTTTTTT
>.|TRBJ2-5|TRBD2|TRBV27
CASSLSPAGGWETQYF
TGTGCCAGCAGTTTATCCCCAGCGGGGGGCTGGGAGACCCAGTACTTC
>.|TRBJ2-7|.|TRBV11-2
CASSSGPLRYF
TGTGCCAGCAGCTCCGGGCCTCTTCGGTACTTC
>.|TRBJ2-5|.|TRBV4-3
CASSQDGGETQYF
TGCGCCAGCAGCCAAGATGGGGGGGAGACCCAGTACTTC
>once|TRBJ2-5|.|TRBV27
CASSPQRAQETQYF
TGTGCCAGCAGTCCCCAGCGGGCCCAAGAGACCCAGTACTTC
>.|TRBJ2-7|.|TRBV10-1
CASGPGSSYEQYF
TGCGCCAGCGGTCCGGGAAGCTCCTACGAGCAGTACTTC
>once|TRBJ2-3|.|TRBV6-1
CASTLGGGTDTQYF
TGTGCCAGCACCCTAGGTGGGGGCACAGATACGCAGTATTTT
>.|TRBJ1-1|.|TRBV20-1
CSARDLLEAFF
TGCAGTGCTAGAGATCTATTAGAAGCTTTCTTT
>.|TRBJ2-2|.|TRBV19
CASSAPRAGIGTGELFF
TGTGCCAGTAGTGCCCCGAGGGCAGGCATCGGCACCGGGGAGCTGTTTTTT
>.|TRBJ1-4|.|TRBV5-4
CASSTGQTPATNEKLFF
TGTGCCAGCAGCACCGGACAGACACCCGCAACTAATGAAAAACTGTTTTTT
>once|TRBJ1-1|TRBD1|TRBV7-9
CASRPQGASTEAFF
TGTGCCAGCAGACCACAGGGGGCTTCCACTGAAGCTTTCTTT
>.|TRBJ2-2|TRBD2|TRBV10-3
CAISSGTRGTGELFF
TGTGCCATCAGTTCCGGGACTAGAGGAACCGGGGAGCTGTTTTTT
>.|TRBJ1-4|TRBD1|TRBV5-1
CASSGTVTNEKLFF
TGCGCCAGCAGCGGGACAGTTACTAATGAAAAACTGTTTTTT
>few|TRBJ2-5|.|TRBV7-9
CASSPRGETQYF
TGTGCCAGCAGTCCAAGGGGAGAGACCCAGTACTTC
>.|TRBJ1-2|TRBD1|TRBV5-4
CASSLKGQFSYGYTF
TGTGCCAGCAGCCTTAAGGGACAGTTCAGCTATGGCTACACCTTC
>.|TRBJ2-5|.|TRBV7-6
CASRTMETQYF
TGTGCCAGCAGAACAATGGAGACCCAGTACTTC
>once|TRBJ1-1|TRBD1|TRBV5-4
CASSQDRGNAEAFF
TGCGCCAGCAGCCAAGACAGGGGTAACGCTGAAGCTTTCTTT
>.|TRBJ1-5|TRBD1|TRBV4-1
CASSQVPGGQPQHF
TGCGCCAGCAGCCAAGTCCCAGGGGGGCAGCCCCAGCATTTT
>.|TRBJ2-1|.|TRBV6-5
CASSYDTAYNEQFF
TGTGCCAGCAGTTACGATACAGCCTACAATGAGCAGTTCTTC
>.|TRBJ2-7|.|TRBV16
CASSQSGGRHTGEQYF
TGTGCCAGCAGCCAATCCGGGGGCAGACACACAGGCGAGCAGTACTTC
>.|TRBJ2-1|.|TRBV19
CASSISDLSSYNEQFF
TGTGCCAGTAGTATCAGCGACCTAAGCTCCTACAATGAGCAGTTCTTC
>.|TRBJ2-7|.|TRBV4-1
CASSQDGEGSLDF
TGCGCCAGCAGCCAAGATGGGGAAGGCTCCTTGGACTTC
>.|TRBJ1-2|.|TRBV7-9
CASSLGRSAYYGYTF
TGTGCCAGCAGCTTGGGCCGGTCCGCGTACTATGGCTACACCTTC
>.|TRBJ2-1|.|TRBV5-1
CATHRRAYNEQFF
TGCGCCACCCATCGGCGGGCATACAATGAGCAGTTCTTC
>.|TRBJ2-3|.|TRBV5-4
CASSWGGTGGSDTQYF
TGTGCCAGCAGCTGGGGCGGGACCGGGGGATCAGATACGCAGTATTTT
>.|TRBJ1-4|.|TRBV19
CASSKTLGEKLFF
TGTGCCAGTAGTAAAACCTTGGGTGAAAAACTGTTTTTT
>.|TRBJ2-7|.|TRBV11-2
CASSLVVLNEQYF
TGTGCCAGCAGCTTAGTAGTCCTCAACGAGCAGTACTTC
>.|TRBJ1-2|.|TRBV18
CASSPGEIYGYTF
TGTGCCAGCTCCCCGGGGGAAATCTATGGCTACACCTTC
>.|TRBJ1-5|.|TRBV6-1
CASTGTRDQPQHF
TGTGCCAGCACCGGGACAAGGGATCAGCCCCAGCATTTT
>.|TRBJ2-3|TRBD1|TRBV7-9
CASSPGLGTGRTDTQYF
TGTGCCAGCAGCCCGGGATTGGGGACAGGGCGCACAGATACGCAGTATTTT
>.|TRBJ2-1|TRBD2|TRBV5-4
CASSTRLAGGNNEQFF
TGTGCCAGCAGCACCAGACTAGCGGGAGGGAACAATGAGCAGTTCTTC
>.|TRBJ2-1|.|TRBV11-2
CASSLELQNNEQFF
TGTGCCAGCAGCTTAGAACTACAGAACAATGAGCAGTTCTTC
>few|TRBJ1-4|.|TRBV27
CASSLGVFNEKLFF
TGTGCCAGCAGTTTAGGGGTCTTTAATGAAAAACTGTTTTTT
>.|TRBJ1-6|.|TRBV30
CAWSLGVTRNSPLHF
TGTGCCTGGAGTCTCGGCGTCACGAGGAATTCACCCCTCCACTTT
>.|TRBJ1-1|.|TRBV20-1
CSAPTLTEAFF
TGCAGTGCCCCGACTCTTACGGAAGCTTTCTTT
>once|TRBJ1-2|.|TRBV29-1
CSVTNYGYTF
TGCAGCGTTACTAACTATGGCTACACCTTC
>.|TRBJ1-1|.|TRBV7-2
CASSLVAGKAFF
TGTGCCAGCAGCTTAGTCGCGGGGAAAGCTTTCTTT
>.|TRBJ1-1|.|TRBV14
CASSHIPRAQGYTEAFF
TGTGCCAGCAGCCATATCCCACGAGCACAGGGATACACTGAAGCTTTCTTT
>.|TRBJ2-7|.|TRBV5-1
CASSFGTGSYEQYF
TGCGCCAGCAGCTTTGGGACGGGTTCCTACGAGCAGTACTTC
>.|TRBJ2-7|TRBD2|TRBV5-3
CARSPSKTSGSSYEQYF
TGTGCCAGAAGCCCAAGCAAGACTAGCGGGAGTTCCTACGAGCAGTACTTC
>few|TRBJ1-2|.|TRBV5-8
CASSPDRNYGYTF
TGTGCCAGCAGCCCTGACCGTAACTATGGCTACACCTTC
>.|TRBJ1-1|TRBD1|TRBV4-3
CASSQEVGTGAMNTEAFF
TGCGCCAGCAGCCAAGAGGTTGGGACAGGGGCTATGAACACTGAAGCTTTCTTT
>.|TRBJ1-1|TRBD1|TRBV5-1
CASSADRGLNTEAFF
TGCGCCAGCAGCGCGGACAGGGGGCTGAACACTGAAGCTTTCTTT
>once|TRBJ2-7|.|TRBV30
CAWSVGGTSYEQYF
TGTGCCTGGAGTGTAGGTGGGACTTCCTACGAGCAGTACTTC
>.|TRBJ2-7|TRBD2|TRBV9
CASSVGSGSSYEQYF
TGTGCCAGCAGCGTAGGGAGCGGGAGCTCCTACGAGCAGTACTTC
>.|TRBJ2-7|TRBD1|TRBV7-8
CASSFSGTGPYEQYF
TGTGCCAGCAGCTTCTCCGGGACAGGACCCTACGAGCAGTACTTC
>.|TRBJ1-1|.|TRBV7-8
CASSLASRGWDTEAFF
TGTGCCAGCAGCTTAGCTAGCAGGGGTTGGGACACTGAAGCTTTCTTT
>.|TRBJ2-1|.|TRBV20-1
CSASGYEQFF
TGCAGTGCTAGTGGATACGAGCAGTTCTTC
>.|TRBJ1-5|.|TRBV19
CASRGVNNQPQHF
TGTGCCAGCCGGGGGGTGAATAATCAGCCCCAGCATTTT
>.|TRBJ2-5|TRBD1|TRBV9
CASSRGQGALGETQYF
TGTGCCAGCAGCCGCGGACAGGGGGCTCTAGGGGAGACCCAGTACTTC
>.|TRBJ2-7|.|TRBV14
CASSRWDSSSYEQYF
TGTGCCAGCAGCCGATGGGACTCTTCCTCCTACGAGCAGTACTTC
>.|TRBJ2-5|TRBD2|TRBV5-1
CASSTGLAGGWETQYF
TGCGCCAGCAGCACGGGACTAGCGGGAGGTTGGGAGACCCAGTACTTC
>once|TRBJ1-2|TRBD1|TRBV28
CAIGQGGYGYTF
TGTGCCATCGGACAGGGCGGCTATGGCTACACCTTC